The rows below give T cell receptor beta chains drawn from one sample of a study of T cell responses to AZD1222 COVID-19 vaccine. The repertoire was sequenced with immunoSEQ multiplex PCR; TCRdb's copy has only in-frame clones and lacks some. The sample includes tens of thousands of clones, just over 90% of them seen just once. Sequenced material: peripheral blood, taken 28 days after the second dose of the MenACWY control vaccine. These receptors came from an adult who received the MenACWY meningococcal vaccine as a control. The CDR3 runs from the conserved cysteine through the conserved F or W. Fields, in order: D gene, V gene, clone size, J gene, CDR3 protein, CDR3 DNA. The D gene is left open where the match is weak. A row's size may be missing; if present it is once, few, many or a size class.

d_gene: .; v_gene: TRBV19; abundance: .; j_gene: TRBJ1-1; CDR3aa: CASSIPATTVFEAFF; CDR3nt: TGTGCCAGTAGTATCCCGGCCACTACCGTCTTTGAAGCTTTCTTT
d_gene: .; v_gene: TRBV7-9; abundance: .; j_gene: TRBJ2-4; CDR3aa: CASSLVEGAKNIQYF; CDR3nt: TGTGCCAGCAGCTTAGTTGAGGGAGCCAAAAACATTCAGTACTTC
d_gene: .; v_gene: TRBV5-1; abundance: .; j_gene: TRBJ1-1; CDR3aa: CASSSPGGGRGTEAFF; CDR3nt: TGCGCCAGCAGCAGCCCAGGCGGGGGAAGGGGGACTGAAGCTTTCTTT
d_gene: .; v_gene: TRBV2; abundance: .; j_gene: TRBJ2-6; CDR3aa: CASSRDSGANVLTF; CDR3nt: TGTGCCAGCAGTCGGGACTCTGGGGCCAACGTCCTGACTTTC
d_gene: TRBD2; v_gene: TRBV29-1; abundance: .; j_gene: TRBJ2-7; CDR3aa: CSVSITSGREYEQYF; CDR3nt: TGCAGCGTTTCTATCACTAGCGGGAGGGAGTACGAGCAGTACTTC
d_gene: .; v_gene: TRBV12-5; abundance: .; j_gene: TRBJ1-1; CDR3aa: CASGLAGATEAFF; CDR3nt: TGTGCTAGTGGTTTGGCGGGGGCCACTGAAGCTTTCTTT
d_gene: TRBD1; v_gene: TRBV15; abundance: .; j_gene: TRBJ2-7; CDR3aa: CATSRTGSVSEQYF; CDR3nt: TGTGCCACCAGTAGGACAGGGTCAGTCTCCGAGCAGTACTTC
d_gene: .; v_gene: TRBV5-1; abundance: .; j_gene: TRBJ2-5; CDR3aa: CASSPMGGGQYF; CDR3nt: TGCGCCAGCAGCCCTATGGGAGGGGGCCAGTACTTC
d_gene: .; v_gene: TRBV28; abundance: .; j_gene: TRBJ2-7; CDR3aa: CASSVGGTLYEQYF; CDR3nt: TGTGCCAGCAGTGTGGGCGGGACACTCTACGAGCAGTACTTC
d_gene: TRBD2; v_gene: TRBV9; abundance: few; j_gene: TRBJ2-1; CDR3aa: CASSEAGAPYNEQFF; CDR3nt: TGTGCCAGCAGCGAAGCGGGAGCCCCCTACAATGAGCAGTTCTTC
d_gene: .; v_gene: TRBV7-8; abundance: few; j_gene: TRBJ2-7; CDR3aa: CASSPRILVSYEQYF; CDR3nt: TGTGCCAGCAGCCCGAGAATACTAGTATCTTACGAGCAGTACTTC
d_gene: TRBD1; v_gene: TRBV2; abundance: .; j_gene: TRBJ1-1; CDR3aa: CASSEAQGAGAFF; CDR3nt: TGTGCCAGCAGTGAAGCGCAGGGGGCGGGAGCTTTCTTT
d_gene: .; v_gene: TRBV27; abundance: .; j_gene: TRBJ2-1; CDR3aa: CASSSDSVEQFF; CDR3nt: TGTGCCAGCAGTTCGGACAGTGTTGAGCAGTTCTTC
d_gene: .; v_gene: TRBV5-5; abundance: .; j_gene: TRBJ2-3; CDR3aa: CASSLGLVSTDTQYF; CDR3nt: TGTGCCAGCAGCTTGGGACTAGTGAGCACAGATACGCAGTATTTT
d_gene: .; v_gene: TRBV5-6; abundance: .; j_gene: TRBJ2-5; CDR3aa: CASRPDSRETQYF; CDR3nt: TGTGCCAGCAGGCCGGACAGTAGGGAGACCCAGTACTTC
d_gene: .; v_gene: TRBV7-2; abundance: few; j_gene: TRBJ2-7; CDR3aa: CASSLSGLSYEQYF; CDR3nt: TGTGCCAGCAGCTTGTCAGGGCTCTCCTACGAGCAGTACTTC
d_gene: .; v_gene: TRBV5-5; abundance: .; j_gene: TRBJ1-1; CDR3aa: CASSLREGPNTEAFF; CDR3nt: TGTGCCAGCAGCTTGAGGGAGGGCCCGAACACTGAAGCTTTCTTT
d_gene: .; v_gene: TRBV7-8; abundance: once; j_gene: TRBJ2-7; CDR3aa: CASSSTGYEQYF; CDR3nt: TGTGCCAGCAGTTCGACGGGCTACGAGCAGTACTTC
d_gene: .; v_gene: TRBV5-1; abundance: .; j_gene: TRBJ2-7; CDR3aa: CASSRNTQSPYEQYF; CDR3nt: TGCGCCAGCAGCAGGAACACCCAGAGCCCCTACGAGCAGTACTTC
d_gene: TRBD1; v_gene: TRBV5-1; abundance: .; j_gene: TRBJ2-3; CDR3aa: CASSLEGQGPDTQYF; CDR3nt: TGCGCCAGCAGCTTGGAGGGACAGGGTCCAGATACGCAGTATTTT
d_gene: .; v_gene: TRBV5-1; abundance: .; j_gene: TRBJ2-5; CDR3aa: CASSLGEELSFQETQYF; CDR3nt: TGCGCCAGCAGCCTCGGGGAGGAATTAAGTTTTCAAGAGACCCAGTACTTC